This entry concerns a single TCR beta chain. Its antigen is as yet unknown. Trimming at V came to 7 bases and at J to 4 bases, leaving 7 bases not matched to a gene. Germline assignment: CDR1 LNHDA and CDR2 SQIVND (reference sequence). The length of the CDR3 is 14 residues. This entry is derived from a study of a mutant IDH1 vaccine in newly diagnosed glioma. Looking at the study overall: Those enrolled had earlier been treated with radiotherapy, temozolomide, or both, mostly both.

Noted time point: week 47, end of study. The study gave 300 ug of mutant IDH1 20-mer peptide per vaccine dose, with topical imiquimod. Donors harbored newly found WHO grade 3 or 4 IDH1-mutant, ATRX-lost astrocytomas. TCRdb's table, derived via immunoSEQ multiplex PCR, lists solely in-frame clones and lacks some. This table holds around 30,000 clones, approximately 83% found once. V and J are TRBV19 and TRBJ2-1; 7 bases fit TRBD1. The source of this sequence is a man younger than 40 with glioma. The input for sequencing was PBMCs, taken from a glioma patient whose treatment included an IDH1 peptide vaccine. The CDR3, as DNA: TGTGCCAGTAACCCTGACAGGGAGTACAATGAGCAGTTCTTC. Translation gives CASNPDREYNEQFF.